This T cell receptor (beta chain) comes out of a study of Ad26.COV2.S vaccination and SARS-CoV-2 variants. Across the study: The study gave Ad26.COV2.S intramuscularly, once or twice 56 days apart. General study findings and limits: Reportedly, spike-specific CD8+ and CD4+ T cell responses achieved substantial breadth once vaccination had taken place.

Here immunoSEQ multiplex PCR was the method, and the copy in TCRdb shows in-frame clones only, minus some. Of some 420,000 clones in the sample, 85% to 90% were seen once. The ends were cut back, 1 base at V and 11 bases at J, with 6 bases in the middle. From germline, CDR1 is LGHDT and CDR2 YNNKEL (reference sequence). This CDR3 is built from 12 residues. Documented treatment: roughly 18 received Ad26.COV2.S at low or high dose, single or two shots; about five received placebo; per-sample allocation not given. Sampling was done on day 63 after the first vaccine or placebo injection. At a Boston site, the person donating was an adult of 18-55 years. Points on this clone: Its target is unknown.

Sequencing used peripheral blood, obtained in a trial of Ad26.COV2.S vaccine versus placebo. This sequence joins TRBV3-1 (or the pseudogene TRBV3-2) and TRBJ1-6, with D hard to call. The TCR was taken from a person aged 18-60 years who received the Ad26.COV2.S COVID-19 vaccine or a placebo. Here the CDR3 DNA reads TGTGCCAGCAGCCAAGGCGCCACACCCCTCCACTTT. Translation gives CASSQGATPLHF.